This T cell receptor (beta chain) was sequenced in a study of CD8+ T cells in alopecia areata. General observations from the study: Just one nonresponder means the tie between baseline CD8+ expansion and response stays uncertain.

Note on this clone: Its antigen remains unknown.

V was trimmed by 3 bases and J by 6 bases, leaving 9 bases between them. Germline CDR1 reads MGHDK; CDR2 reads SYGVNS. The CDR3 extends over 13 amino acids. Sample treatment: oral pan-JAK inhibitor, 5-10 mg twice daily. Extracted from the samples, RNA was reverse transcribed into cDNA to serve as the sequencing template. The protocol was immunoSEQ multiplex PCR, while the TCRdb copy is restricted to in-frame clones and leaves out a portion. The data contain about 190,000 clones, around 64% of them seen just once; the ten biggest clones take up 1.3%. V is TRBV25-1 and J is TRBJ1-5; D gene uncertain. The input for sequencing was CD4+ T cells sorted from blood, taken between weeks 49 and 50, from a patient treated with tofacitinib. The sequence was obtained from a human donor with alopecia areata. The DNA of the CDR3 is TGTGCCAGCAGTGAGGCTGGTGCTCAGCCCCAGCATTTT. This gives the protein CASSEAGAQPQHF.